The rows below give T cell receptor beta chains drawn from one sample of a study of CD8 T cells in Susac syndrome. MiXCR was run by TCRdb on the immunoSEQ multiplex PCR reads, yielding one entry per CDR3 protein. The sample has about 120,000 distinct CDR3 sequences, 85% to 95% seen once. The sequencing sample was made of CD4+ T cells from PBMCs. The receptors here all came from a human donor in good health. Both conserved end residues are part of each CDR3. D genes are given only for firm matches. Expanded clones get a size class; other rows say once, few or many, or leave the size out.

V,D,J,size,DNA,CDR3
TRBV7-2,TRBD2,TRBJ2-7,NA,TGTGCCAGCAGCTTAGACGTTGGGACTAGCGGGAACGAGCAGTACTTC,CASSLDVGTSGNEQYF
TRBV29-1,TRBD1,TRBJ1-5,NA,TGCAGCGTCGGAGGGACAGATAATCAGCCCCAGCATTTT,CSVGGTDNQPQHF
TRBV27,NA,TRBJ2-3,NA,TGTGCCAGCAGTTTACGAAATGCGCCAGATACGCAGTATTTT,CASSLRNAPDTQYF
TRBV19,NA,TRBJ1-5,NA,TGTGCCAGTATGATGGGTGGCCAGCCCCAGCATTTT,CASMMGGQPQHF
TRBV7-8,NA,TRBJ1-1,NA,TGTGCCAGCACCATGCTGGGCCTCACTGTGAACACTGAAGCTTTCTTT,CASTMLGLTVNTEAFF
TRBV10-3,TRBD1,TRBJ1-5,once,TGTGCCATCCGGGACAGGGATCAGCCCCAGCATTTT,CAIRDRDQPQHF
TRBV15,TRBD1,TRBJ2-2,NA,TGTGCCACCAGCACTGGACAGGGAATAACCGGGGAGCTGTTTTTT,CATSTGQGITGELFF
TRBV3-1,NA,TRBJ2-5,NA,TGTGCCAGCAGCCAAGTAAACCAAGGAGAGACCCAGTACTTC,CASSQVNQGETQYF
TRBV6-6,TRBD1,TRBJ1-1,NA,TGTGCCAGCAGTCGGGACAGGGGGGGTGAAGCTTTCTTT,CASSRDRGGEAFF
TRBV29-1,NA,TRBJ2-2,NA,TGCAGCGTTGGTCGGACCGGGGAGCTGTTTTTT,CSVGRTGELFF
TRBV18,NA,TRBJ2-1,NA,TGTGCCAGCTCACCATCCTCCGGGGACAATGAGCAGTTCTTC,CASSPSSGDNEQFF
TRBV4-3,NA,TRBJ2-7,NA,TGCGCCAGCAGCCGAACTTCGCTAGCGCGGGAGCAGTACTTC,CASSRTSLAREQYF
TRBV18,NA,TRBJ2-2,NA,TGTGCCAGCTCCCCCCAAGCTCCGGAGGTCACCGGGGAGCTGTTTTTT,CASSPQAPEVTGELFF
TRBV7-9,NA,TRBJ2-7,NA,TGTGCCAGCAGCGCGGGCCTAGGAGACGAGCAGTACTTC,CASSAGLGDEQYF
TRBV29-1,TRBD1,TRBJ2-5,NA,TGCAGCGTGACACAGGGGTTGGACCAAGAGACCCAGTACTTC,CSVTQGLDQETQYF
TRBV5-1,NA,TRBJ2-6,NA,TGCGCCAGCACGACCGCATCTGGGGCCAACGTCCTGACTTTC,CASTTASGANVLTF
TRBV7-9,TRBD2,TRBJ2-1,NA,TGTGCCAGCAGCTTAGGGGAACTAGCGGGAGTACGCACCTACAATGAGCAGTTCTTC,CASSLGELAGVRTYNEQFF
TRBV29-1,TRBD1,TRBJ2-5,NA,TGCAGCGTTGTTGGACAGGCGGGAGAGACCCAGTACTTC,CSVVGQAGETQYF
TRBV7-3,TRBD1,TRBJ2-7,few,TGTGCCAGCAGCTTAATAGGGGGCGGGCTCGACGAGCAGTACTTC,CASSLIGGGLDEQYF
TRBV29-1,TRBD2,TRBJ2-1,NA,TGCAGCGTGGCCACCAGGGAGGGCACGTTTTACAATGAGCAGTTCTTC,CSVATREGTFYNEQFF
TRBV9,TRBD1,TRBJ2-1,NA,TGTGCCAGCAGCGTTGGTCTCGGGACAGGGGCCAATGAGCAGTTCTTC,CASSVGLGTGANEQFF
TRBV6-2/TRBV6-3,TRBD1,TRBJ2-7,NA,TGTGCCAGCAGTACTCTCCGGACAGGGGCAAATGACGAGCAGTACTTC,CASSTLRTGANDEQYF
TRBV28,TRBD1,TRBJ2-5,NA,TGTGCCAGCAGTTTAATTCTGGACAGGGTCCCCGAGACCCAGTACTTC,CASSLILDRVPETQYF
TRBV3-1,NA,TRBJ2-5,NA,TGTGCCAGCAGAGACACAGGAAGGGGAGAGACCCAGTACTTC,CASRDTGRGETQYF
TRBV20-1,NA,TRBJ2-7,NA,TGCAGTGCTAGAGGGGTGTACTACGAGCAGTACTTC,CSARGVYYEQYF
TRBV12-3/TRBV12-4,NA,TRBJ2-7,NA,TGTGCCAGCAGCCTTGCGGAGGACTCCTACGAGCAGTACTTC,CASSLAEDSYEQYF
TRBV27,NA,TRBJ2-7,NA,TGTGCCAGCAGTCTCCGGGAGTCAACCTACGAGCAGTACTTC,CASSLRESTYEQYF
TRBV20-1,TRBD1,TRBJ2-7,NA,TGCAGTGCTAGTATTGGGACAGGGGGCTCCCACGAGCAGTACTTC,CSASIGTGGSHEQYF
TRBV11-1,NA,TRBJ1-2,once,TGTGCCAGCAGCTTATCACCCCGGAGAGGGACGGGGGATGGGGCTACACCTCTATGGGGCTACACCTTC,CASSLSPRRGTGDGATPLWGYTF
TRBV9,NA,TRBJ1-1,NA,TGTGCCAGCAGCGTAGGGGAAGGGGGTGTCACTGAAGCTTTCTTT,CASSVGEGGVTEAFF
TRBV6-6,TRBD2,TRBJ2-1,NA,TGTGCCAGCAGCCCCGGGGGGGGCTACAATGAGCAGTTCTTC,CASSPGGGYNEQFF